This T cell receptor (beta chain) is drawn from a study of T-cell memory formation after mild COVID-19. Comment on this clonotype: As yet, its antigen is unknown.

General study points: Day 15 to 85 contracting clones showed balanced CD4/CD8; day 15 to 37 expanders favored CD4+.

TCRdb fed the 5' RACE reads into MiXCR, producing one record per CDR3 protein. The sample lists fewer than 300,000 distinct CDR3 sequences; more than 15% were seen once. Per germline, CDR1 DFQATT and CDR2 SNEGSKA (reference sequence). CDR3 length equals 14 residues. The germline V and J ends were trimmed by 2 bases and 8 bases, with 18 bases remaining between them. J is TRBJ1-2 and V is TRBV20-1; D is ambiguous. The sample comprised PBMCs or a T cell subset sorted from them (not recorded which). The receptor's source is a man between 18 and 35 years old who had mild COVID-19 (a few samples of this study predate the infection). Cell type and time point are not known. The CDR3 spells CSARPRRDLEGYTF. DNA for the CDR3: TGCAGTGCTAGACCCCGCCGAGACCTCGAAGGCTACACCTTC.